One sample yielded the 31 T cell receptor beta chains listed below, sequenced in a study of OX40 agonist ivuxolimab in advanced cancers. TCRdb keeps only in-frame clones here, not all; method: immunoSEQ multiplex PCR. The sample has about 69,000 clones; about nine tenths are singletons. Specimen: CD4+ or CD8+ T cells sorted from blood, collected in a trial of the OX40 agonist ivuxolimab. These receptors all come from an adult with an advanced solid tumor such as melanoma, head and neck, liver or kidney cancer.

This rearrangement joins TRBV5-1 to TRBJ1-2; D is ambiguous. Looked up from germline, CDR1 is SGHRS and CDR2 is YFSETQ. The CDR3 runs 12 residues. The V gene lost 5 bases and the J gene lost 2 bases, with 7 bases spanning the gap. The CDR3 reads CASRRENYGYTF. CDR3 DNA sequence: TGCGCCAGCAGAAGGGAGAACTATGGCTACACCTTC. Full variable domain (remainder filled in from reference TRBV5-1 and TRBJ1-2): KAGVTQTPRYLIKTRGQQVTLSCSPISGHRSVSWYQQTPGQGLQFLFEYFSETQRNKGNFPGRFSGRQFSNSRSEMNVSTLELGDSALYLCASRRENYGYTFGSGTRLTVV.

The chain joins TRBV9 to TRBJ2-7; 12 nucleotides line up with TRBD2. Germline CDR1 reads SGDLS; CDR2 reads YYNGEE. V trimming: 4 bases; J trimming: 3 bases; junction bases outside the gene matches: 2. The CDR3 has 14 amino acids. CDR3 sequence (DNA): TGTGCCAGCAGCCGGGGACTAGCGGGCTACGAGCAGTACTTC. Translated: CASSRGLAGYEQYF.

The V call is TRBV18, the J call TRBJ2-3, with D tentatively TRBD2 (6 bases). Germline-derived CDR1 and CDR2 are KGHSH and LQKENI. The CDR3 extends over 16 amino acids. V lost 3 bases, J lost 0 bases, and 13 bases lay in between. CDR3 region: CASSPLQAGSTDTQYF. The CDR3 nucleotides are TGTGCCAGCTCACCCCTTCAGGCGGGGAGCACAGATACGCAGTATTTT.

The chain has TRBV11-2 and TRBJ2-1, with 15 bases matching TRBD2. Per the germline V gene, CDR1 is SGHAT and CDR2 is FQNNGV. Germline trimming cut 2 bases from V and 4 bases from J; bases unmatched to any gene: 9. The CDR3 length is 19 residues. CDR3 nucleotides: TGTGCCAGCAGCTTACGACTAAGAGGGACTAGCGGGAGGTACAATGAGCAGTTCTTC. This codes for CASSLRLRGTSGRYNEQFF.

This chain links TRBV19 with TRBJ2-7; no reliable D call. This CDR3 is built from 14 residues. The V gene's germline CDR1 is LNHDA and CDR2 SQIVND (reference sequence). Trimming shortened V by 5 bases and J by 0 bases, and 11 bases separated the two germline ends. Written as DNA, the CDR3 is TGTGCCAGTAGTCCATGGATGGGCTCCTACGAGCAGTACTTC. This encodes CASSPWMGSYEQYF.

The chain combines TRBV7-9 with TRBJ2-7; 7 bases fit TRBD1. Germline lookup yields CDR1 SEHNR and CDR2 FQNEAQ (reference sequence). The ends lost 5 bases at V and 3 bases at J; junction bases unmatched: 19. CDR3 size: 18 residues. This chain's CDR3 is CASSILSAGTAPFYEQYF. Here the CDR3 DNA reads TGTGCCAGCAGCATTCTCTCGGCCGGGACAGCACCGTTCTACGAGCAGTACTTC.

The chain joins TRBV29-1 to TRBJ2-7; the match to TRBD1 covers 9 bases. The V gene's germline CDR1 is SQVTM and CDR2 ANQGSEA. J lost 1 base, V lost 6 bases, and 13 bases had no gene match. The CDR3 has 16 amino acids. The CDR3 nucleotides read TGCAGCGTGGACCTTGGACAGGGGTCAACATCCTACGAGCAGTACTTC. Translated, it gives CSVDLGQGSTSYEQYF.

The chain links TRBV2 to TRBJ2-3, with TRBD1 as a possible D gene (5 bases). This CDR3 comprises 15 residues. The V gene's germline CDR1 is SNHLY and CDR2 FYNNEI. Trimming pared 6 bases from V and 2 bases from J, leaving 15 bases between. CDR3 region: CASRDSTVTTDTQYF. The DNA for the CDR3 is TGTGCCAGCAGAGACTCGACAGTGACCACAGATACGCAGTATTTT.

The V call is TRBV7-9, the J call TRBJ2-7; D gene ambiguous. The CDR3 extends over 13 amino acids. V gave up 4 bases and J gave up 2 bases, with 9 bases separating them. Germline V gene lookup returns CDR1 SEHNR and CDR2 FQNEAQ (reference sequence). Here the CDR3 DNA reads TGTGCCAGCAGCTATAGCCCAGCCTACGAGCAGTACTTC. It encodes CASSYSPAYEQYF.

This chain uses TRBV29-1 with TRBJ1-5; D unclear. Germline lookup yields CDR1 SQVTM and CDR2 ANQGSEA. The CDR3 has 13 amino acids. V lost 5 bases and J 0 bases, leaving 8 bases between the germline ends. The CDR3 region is CSVSGSSNQPQHF. The CDR3 region has the DNA TGCAGCGTTTCCGGGAGTAGCAATCAGCCCCAGCATTTT. Filled out from reference TRBV29-1 and TRBJ1-5, the complete variable domain reads SAVISQKPSRDICQRGTSLTIQCQVDSQVTMMFWYRQQPGQSLTLIATANQGSEATYESGFVIDKFPISRPNLTFSTLTVSNMSPEDSSIYLCSVSGSSNQPQHFGDGTRLSIL.

The rearrangement joins TRBV2 to TRBJ2-1, with TRBD2 as a possible D gene (6 bases). The germline V and J ends were trimmed by 6 bases and 0 bases, with 12 bases remaining between them. CDR1 is SNHLY and CDR2 is FYNNEI in the germline V gene. CDR3 length: 15 residues. The CDR3 coding sequence is TGTGCCAGCAGCCCCAGCGGGTCCTCCTACAATGAGCAGTTCTTC. Amino acids: CASSPSGSSYNEQFF. The full variable domain, completed using reference TRBV2 and TRBJ2-1, is EPEVTQTPSHQVTQMGQEVILRCVPISNHLYFYWYRQILGQKVEFLVSFYNNEISEKSEIFDDQFSVERPDGSNFTLKIRSTKLEDSAMYFCASSPSGSSYNEQFFGPGTRLTVL.

This chain links TRBV5-1 with TRBJ2-3; the match to TRBD2 covers 7 bases. V lost 5 bases, J lost 5 bases, and 14 bases stayed unmatched. This CDR3 spans 16 amino acids. In germline, CDR1 is SGHRS, CDR2 YFSETQ. CDR3 sequence (DNA): TGCGCCAGCAGTCTTTGGTCGGGGCGGGAGAGAGATACGCAGTATTTT. Translating gives CASSLWSGRERDTQYF.

This sequence joins TRBV7-3 and TRBJ2-3; D is undetermined. The length of the CDR3 is 15 residues. CDR1 is SGHTA, CDR2 FQGTGA, per germline. V was clipped by 5 bases and J by 5 bases, with 17 bases between them. CDR3 sequence: CASSPSLGVGDTQYF. DNA for the CDR3: TGTGCCAGCAGCCCATCTCTTGGGGTGGGAGATACGCAGTATTTT.

This chain joins TRBV29-1 and TRBJ1-2, with 8 positions matching TRBD1. The V gene's germline CDR1 is SQVTM and CDR2 ANQGSEA. V lost 6 bases and J lost 8; bases outside the gene matches: 8. This CDR3 is built from 12 residues. The CDR3 loop reads CSVSQGARGYTF. The CDR3 nucleotides are TGCAGCGTCAGCCAGGGGGCGAGGGGCTACACCTTC.

This clone was seen a handful of times. The J gene is TRBJ1-4, the V gene TRBV2; D is uncertain. The CDR3 is made up of 14 amino acids. The germline CDR1 and CDR2 sequences are SNHLY and FYNNEI. Trimming stripped 9 bases from V and 2 bases from J, with 13 bases between. In nucleotides, the CDR3 is TGTGCCAGTAAATCGCGGGCGACTAATGAAAAACTGTTTTTT. This codes for CASKSRATNEKLFF.

The chain recombines TRBV19 with TRBJ2-1; 7 bases align to TRBD2. V was pared by 1 base and J by 5 bases, with 8 bases of the junction left unmatched. Looked up from germline, CDR1 is LNHDA and CDR2 is SQIVND (reference sequence). The CDR3 runs to 16 residues. CDR3 sequence reads: CASSIARLAANNEQFF. The DNA of the CDR3 is TGTGCCAGTAGTATAGCGCGGCTAGCGGCCAACAATGAGCAGTTCTTC.

V gene TRBV5-6 combines with J gene TRBJ1-2, with a tentative D call TRBD1 (5 bases). Trimming took 4 bases from V and 8 from J, leaving 12 bases between them. The CDR3 spans 12 residues. Germline V gene lookup returns CDR1 SGHDT and CDR2 YYEEEE. The CDR3 DNA is TGTGCCAGCAGCCTGGGGGTAGGAGGCTACACCTTC. Its translation is CASSLGVGGYTF.

The rearrangement joins TRBV7-2 to TRBJ2-1; D possibly corresponds to TRBD2 (6 bases). The CDR3 consists of 15 residues. V was shortened by 2 bases and J by 8 bases, with 16 bases between the two germline ends. CDR1 is SGHTA, CDR2 FQGNSA, per germline. This CDR3 is CASSLQGLSGDEQFF. The CDR3, as DNA: TGTGCCAGCAGCTTACAAGGACTATCGGGCGATGAGCAGTTCTTC.

The chain has TRBV28 and TRBJ1-1, with D possibly matching TRBD1 (5 bases). Per germline, CDR1 MDHEN and CDR2 SYDVKM. The CDR3 is 15 residues long. V was cut by 7 bases and J by 4 bases, with 19 bases left in between. The CDR3: CASTLGSLGGTEAFF. In nucleotides, the CDR3 is TGTGCCAGCACCTTGGGGTCCCTGGGGGGCACTGAAGCTTTCTTT.

The V gene is TRBV15, the J gene TRBJ2-1; TRBD1 matches 12 bases. Germline V lookup: CDR1 LNHNV, CDR2 YYDKDF (reference sequence). J was trimmed by 9 bases and V by 2 bases; bases with no gene match: 8. This CDR3 comprises 16 residues. CDR3 nucleotide sequence: TGTGCCACCAGCAGATCCCCGGGACAGGGGGCGGGTGAGCAGTTCTTC. It yields the protein CATSRSPGQGAGEQFF.

The rearrangement uses TRBV6-5 and TRBJ1-2; D is uncertain. V lost 4 bases, J lost 0 bases, and 12 bases lay in between. The CDR3 has 15 amino acids. The germline CDR1 and CDR2 sequences are MNHEY and SVGAGI. CDR3 coding DNA: TGTGCCAGCAGTTTCTCCGGGATCTCTAACTATGGCTACACCTTC. Translating gives CASSFSGISNYGYTF.

The V gene is TRBV19, the J gene TRBJ1-2, with TRBD1 identical over 7 bases. The CDR3 sequence is 15 residues long. The V and J ends lost 5 bases and 2 bases, in that order; junction bases with no gene match: 8. CDR1 is LNHDA, CDR2 SQIVND, per germline (reference sequence). The CDR3 here is CASSPPGGVNYGYTF. The CDR3 nucleotides read TGTGCCAGTAGTCCCCCAGGGGGGGTAAACTATGGCTACACCTTC.

V is TRBV6-5 and J is TRBJ1-2; D unclear. Germline values: CDR1 MNHEY, CDR2 SVGAGI. The CDR3 length is 15 residues. Trimming cost V 8 bases and J 4 bases, with 20 bases left between them. This chain's CDR3 is CASLGAGPQRYGYTF. CDR3 nucleotides: TGTGCCAGCCTAGGAGCAGGCCCCCAACGCTATGGCTACACCTTC.

This chain uses TRBV4-1 with TRBJ1-5; TRBD1 matches at 8 bases. Germline V lookup: CDR1 MGHRA, CDR2 YSYEKL. The trim removed 4 bases at V and 4 bases at J, leaving 6 bases unmatched. The CDR3 length is 15 residues. The CDR3 nucleotides read TGCGCCAGCAGCCGTCAGGGGGCTGGGAATCAGCCCCAGCATTTT. Translation: CASSRQGAGNQPQHF.

CDR3 region: CASSPPGLAGVNEQFF. DNA of the CDR3: TGTGCCAGCAGCCCACCGGGACTAGCGGGAGTGAATGAGCAGTTCTTC. V usage is TRBV5-4 and J usage is TRBJ2-1; 14 bases map to TRBD2. The CDR3 runs to 16 residues. Germline V lookup: CDR1 SGHNT, CDR2 YYREEE (reference sequence). The V segment lost 4 bases and the J segment 7 bases; nucleotides outside the gene matches: 7.

This chain uses TRBV14 with TRBJ2-5, with 8 bases fitting TRBD2. The last part of the DNA fits TRBJ2-7 better; the J call may be wrong. Germline V gene sequence: CDR1 SGHDN, CDR2 FVKESK. The CDR3 is made up of 16 amino acids. The DNA for the CDR3 is TGTGCCAGCAGCCAACTAGCGGGCGCCTCACACAACGAGCAGTACTTC. Encoded protein: CASSQLAGASHNEQYF.

The chain recombines TRBV10-1 with TRBJ2-1; TRBD2 agrees at 12 bases. The CDR3 is 19 amino acids. The V and J ends lost 0 bases and 0 bases, in that order; junction bases with no gene match: 6. Germline V CDR1 and CDR2: WNHNN, SYGVQD (reference sequence). The CDR3 DNA follows: TGCGCCAGCAGTGAGTCTAGACTAGCGGGAGAAAACTCCTACAATGAGCAGTTCTTC. Its protein product is CASSESRLAGENSYNEQFF.

This chain uses TRBV9 with TRBJ1-1; 7 positions match TRBD1. The CDR3 totals 18 residues. J gave up 0 bases and V 1 base, and 12 bases lay outside the gene matches. Germline values: CDR1 SGDLS, CDR2 YYNGEE. CDR3 DNA sequence: TGTGCCAGCAGCGTAAGGTCGGGACAGCCATACATGAACACTGAAGCTTTCTTT. This translates into CASSVRSGQPYMNTEAFF.

The chain joins TRBV27 to TRBJ2-1; 12 bases are a match to TRBD2. The CDR3 sequence is 18 residues long. V shed 6 bases, J shed 8 bases, and the junction held 17 bases outside the gene matches. CDR1 is MNHEY and CDR2 is SMNVEV in the germline V gene (reference sequence). The CDR3 coding sequence is TGTGCCAGCAGCCGTCTTACCGGGGGACTAGCGGGTGCACATGAGCAGTTCTTC. Its protein is CASSRLTGGLAGAHEQFF.

The gene calls are TRBV28 and TRBJ1-1; possible D gene TRBD1, 6 bases. Trimming removed 6 bases at V and 4 bases at J, with 12 bases between. Germline CDR1 and CDR2: MDHEN and SYDVKM. The CDR3 is 13 amino acids. The CDR3 DNA reads TGTGCCAGCAGAACCAGGGGCAGCACTGAAGCTTTCTTT. This codes for CASRTRGSTEAFF.

The chain couples TRBV5-1 to TRBJ2-3, with a possible D match to TRBD1 (5 bases). This CDR3 is 16 amino acids long. CDR1 and CDR2 (germline): SGHRS, YFSETQ. V lost 0 bases to trimming and J lost 0 bases, with 11 bases between them. DNA for the CDR3: TGCGCCAGCAGCTTGGCAGGACATTCTAGCACAGATACGCAGTATTTT. Its protein product is CASSLAGHSSTDTQYF.